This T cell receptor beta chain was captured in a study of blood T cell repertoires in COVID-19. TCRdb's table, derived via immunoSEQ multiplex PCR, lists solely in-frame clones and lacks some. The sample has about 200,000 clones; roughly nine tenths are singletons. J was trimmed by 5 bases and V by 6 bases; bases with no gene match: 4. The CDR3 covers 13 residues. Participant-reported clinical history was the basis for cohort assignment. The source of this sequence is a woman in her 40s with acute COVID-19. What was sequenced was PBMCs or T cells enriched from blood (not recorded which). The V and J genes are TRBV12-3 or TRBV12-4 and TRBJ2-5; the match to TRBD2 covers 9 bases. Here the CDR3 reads CASRIAGVETQYF. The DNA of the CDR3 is TGTGCCAGCAGAATAGCGGGGGTGGAGACCCAGTACTTC.